The source of this T cell receptor beta chain is a study of human T cells and chemical hapten exposure. The study's library attached unique molecular identifiers to single cDNA molecules. TCRdb re-analysed the RACE reads in MiXCR, keeping a single row per CDR3 protein. The data contain around 71,000 distinct CDR3 sequences, approximately 9.4% of them singletons. About this clonotype itself: This sequence may be a read error, since a much larger clone differs from it by one base.

Sample time point: patch test 1, 2 weeks after DPC sensitization. The treatment: therapeutic diphenylcyclopropenone sensitization with weekly scalp DPC. Germline-derived CDR1 and CDR2 are DFQATT and SNEGSKA (reference sequence). V was pared by 7 bases and J by 11 bases, with 20 bases between. The length of the CDR3 is 12 residues. This rearrangement joins TRBV20-1 to TRBJ1-1; TRBD1 is a possible D gene (5 bases). The sequence came from a woman in her forties with alopecia areata. Some clones in this sample may be carry-over from other donors' samples. The material sequenced was whole blood, taken in connection with sensitization to the hapten diphenylcyclopropenone (DPC). DNA of the CDR3: TGCAGTGTCGAAAACTCGGGACCAGGCGCTTTCTTT. Its translation: CSVENSGPGAFF.